This T cell receptor (beta chain) appears in the sequencing data of a study of T cell responses to AZD1222 COVID-19 vaccine. Study-wide points: Scientists sampled the repertoires only once the peak T cell response had passed. Spike-specific TCR breadth and depth both grew after two AZD1222 doses. Spike as a whole was targeted by vaccine-associated CD4 TCRs, dominant at 160-218 and 743-854.

About this clone: Its antigen is as yet unknown. A read error may produce the germline difference seen at one junction end.

The repertoire was sequenced with immunoSEQ multiplex PCR; TCRdb's copy has only in-frame clones and lacks some. The sample consists of 200,000 or so clones, roughly 92% of them appearing once. Germline V gene lookup returns CDR1 MRHNA and CDR2 SNTAGT. This CDR3 comprises 13 residues. The clonotype comes from an adult who received the AZD1222 COVID-19 vaccine. V is TRBV6-4 and J is TRBJ1-1; unclear D gene. The specimen comprised peripheral blood, sampled 28 days after the second AZD1222 dose. In DNA, the CDR3 is TGTGCCAGTAGTGAGGAGATGAACACTGAAGCTTTCTTT. It specifies CASSEEMNTEAFF.